This TCR beta chain was sequenced in a study of blood T cells in healthy people across ages. General study findings and limits: Conclusively comparing naive with antigen-experienced cells was impossible with unsorted PBMCs. Older individuals had lower TCR beta diversity per million T cells (the decline was roughly linear).

This CDR3 is 19 amino acids long. Looked up from germline, CDR1 is SGHTA and CDR2 is FQGNSA. V shed 1 base, J shed 2 bases, and the junction held 8 bases outside the gene matches. This clonotype was detected a few times. Its antigen is as yet unknown. Through a sample-barcoded 5' primer and a J-beta primer mix, a second PCR was run for roughly 7 to 12 cycles. From the 5' RACE reads, TCRdb called clonotypes with MiXCR, one entry per CDR3 protein. The sample carries some 1.1 million distinct CDR3 sequences, approximately 38% recorded once. Sequencing was performed on blood. The TCR sequence derives from a man between 18 and 29 years old in good health. The chain couples TRBV7-2 to TRBJ2-3; 14 bases align to TRBD2. DNA for the CDR3: TGTGCCAGCAGCTTAGGCCCCCGGACTAGCGGGGGGCCCACAGATACGCAGTATTTT. This translates into CASSLGPRTSGGPTDTQYF.